Each of the 21 T cell receptor beta chains below was sequenced from the same sample in a study of control samples from healthy donors and cancer patients. Produced via immunoSEQ multiplex PCR; TCRdb's table is partial and in-frame only. The sample gives nearly 200,000 clones, about 90% of which show up once; about 1.7% is in the top ten. Sequencing input: blood. These receptors were taken from a man aged 25-45 years in good health.

The rearrangement joins TRBV10-1 to TRBJ1-3; the match to TRBD1 covers 8 bases. The CDR3 has 17 residues. The ends lost 4 bases at V and 6 bases at J; junction bases unmatched: 14. The germline gives CDR1 WNHNN, CDR2 SYGVQD (reference sequence). The CDR3 DNA sequence: TGCGCCAGCAGTGCTGGACAGGGAGGATGGACGGAAAACACCATATATTTT. Translation: CASSAGQGGWTENTIYF.

The chain is built from TRBV24-1 and TRBJ1-3; D may be TRBD1 (5 bases). From germline, CDR1 is KGHDR and CDR2 SFDVKD. This CDR3 is built from 13 residues. The V and J ends lost 7 bases and 8 bases respectively, with 14 bases between them. Here the CDR3 DNA reads TGTGCCACCAGGGGCGGGACCGCCGACACCATATATTTT. This codes for CATRGGTADTIYF.

V gene TRBV19 combines with J gene TRBJ2-7; unclear D gene. V was pared by 3 bases and J by 0 bases, with 9 bases between. This CDR3 spans 14 amino acids. Germline CDR1 and CDR2: LNHDA and SQIVND (reference sequence). The CDR3 bases are TGTGCCAGTAGTATGGCACGGCACTCCTACGAGCAGTACTTC. Protein: CASSMARHSYEQYF.

V is TRBV5-1 and J is TRBJ2-3; possible D gene TRBD2, 7 bases. Trimming took 4 bases from V and 0 from J, leaving 15 bases between them. Germline V gene sequence: CDR1 SGHRS, CDR2 YFSETQ. The CDR3 extends over 16 amino acids. The CDR3 spells CASSLGAGDSTDTQYF. DNA of the CDR3: TGCGCCAGCAGCCTGGGGGCGGGGGACAGCACAGATACGCAGTATTTT.

This chain links TRBV7-2 with TRBJ2-3; 10 bases map to TRBD2. Germline CDR1 SGHTA, CDR2 FQGNSA. CDR3 length equals 17 residues. V dropped 4 bases and J dropped 11; count of bases not matched to a gene: 18. The CDR3 reads CASSSPGASGGRGGQYF. The CDR3 nucleotides read TGTGCCAGCAGCTCCCCCGGGGCTAGCGGGGGTCGCGGTGGGCAGTATTTT.

This chain connects TRBV7-9 to TRBJ1-3; tentatively, D is TRBD1 (6 bases). The V and J ends lost 2 bases and 3 bases respectively, with 11 bases between them. The germline gives CDR1 SEHNR, CDR2 FQNEAQ (reference sequence). This CDR3 comprises 15 residues. This CDR3 is CASSLLAGVGNTIYF. CDR3 nucleotides: TGTGCCAGCAGCTTATTGGCAGGGGTTGGAAACACCATATATTTT.

This clone was counted only a few times. The chain recombines TRBV7-6 with TRBJ2-7; TRBD1 matches 9 bases. From germline, CDR1 is SGHVS and CDR2 FNYEAQ. This CDR3 is 15 amino acids long. V dropped 5 bases and J dropped 5; count of bases not matched to a gene: 10. The CDR3 reads CASSEEGTGYNEQYF. CDR3 DNA: TGTGCCAGCAGCGAAGAAGGGACAGGGTATAACGAGCAGTACTTC.

The chain carries TRBV5-1 and TRBJ2-3, with a possible D match to TRBD1 (6 bases). Trimming removed 7 bases from V and 2 bases from J, with 11 bases in between. CDR1 and CDR2 (germline): SGHRS, YFSETQ. The CDR3 is 13 residues long. The CDR3 bases are TGCGCCAGCCACAGGGAAAACACAGATACGCAGTATTTT. It codes for CASHRENTDTQYF.

The V gene is TRBV5-8, the J gene TRBJ2-7; no clear D gene. Trimming took 3 bases from V and 5 from J, leaving 0 bases between them. The CDR3 runs 9 residues. Looked up from germline, CDR1 is SGHTS and CDR2 is YDEGEE. CDR3 sequence: CASSYEQYF. The CDR3 DNA follows: TGTGCCAGCAGCTACGAGCAGTACTTC.

The genes are TRBV7-8 and TRBJ2-7, with D perhaps matching TRBD1 (5 bases). CDR3 length: 15 amino acids. Germline-derived CDR1 and CDR2 are SGHVS and FQNEAQ. V was trimmed by 0 bases and J by 0 bases, leaving 9 bases between them. Written as DNA, the CDR3 is TGTGCCAGCAGCTTAGCACAGGCCAGCTCCTACGAGCAGTACTTC. It is translated as CASSLAQASSYEQYF.

The chain couples TRBV24-1 to TRBJ2-1, with D tentatively TRBD2 (5 bases). The V gene's germline CDR1 is KGHDR and CDR2 SFDVKD. V was trimmed by 4 bases and J by 3 bases, leaving 12 bases between them. The CDR3 has 15 amino acids. CDR3 sequence reads: CATSDRDANYNEQFF. In DNA form, the CDR3 reads TGTGCCACCAGTGACCGGGATGCTAACTACAATGAGCAGTTCTTC.

The V gene is TRBV6-2 or TRBV6-3, the J gene TRBJ1-2; D not certain. Germline V gene data show CDR1 as MNHEY and CDR2 as SVGEGT. The CDR3 spans 16 residues. Trimming stripped 4 bases from V and 4 bases from J, with 19 bases between. This chain's CDR3 is CASSSGDIGNFYGYTF. DNA of the CDR3: TGTGCCAGCAGTTCCGGTGACATCGGAAACTTCTATGGCTACACCTTC.

The chain joins TRBV6-1 to TRBJ2-3, with TRBD2 identical over 10 bases. The CDR3 covers 16 residues. The junction had 8 bases not matched to a gene; V was cut back by 3 bases and J by 5 bases. Germline assignment: CDR1 MNHNS and CDR2 SASEGT. In DNA form, the CDR3 reads TGTGCCAGCAGTGATATCGGGACTAGCGAGGGAGATACGCAGTATTTT. Translation gives CASSDIGTSEGDTQYF.

In its sample, this clone was seen once. DNA of the CDR3: TGTGCCAGCAGCCAATTTTCAGGGGGGGTCTCTTACGAGCAGTACTTC. Translating it yields CASSQFSGGVSYEQYF. The rearrangement links TRBV4-2 to TRBJ2-7, with D possibly being TRBD1 or TRBD2 (7 bases each). Germline-derived CDR1 and CDR2 are LGHNA and YNFKEQ. This CDR3 contains 16 residues. Trimming left V 2 bases short and J 4 bases short, with 18 bases between.

This chain uses TRBV5-6 with TRBJ2-3, with D tentatively TRBD2 (5 bases). Germline V gene lookup returns CDR1 SGHDT and CDR2 YYEEEE. This CDR3 contains 13 residues. The V and J ends lost 7 bases and 3 bases respectively, with 12 bases between them. CDR3 sequence (DNA): TGTGCCAGCGCGGTGGGAGTAACAGATACGCAGTATTTT. This sequence encodes CASAVGVTDTQYF. The complete variable domain, with remaining parts taken from reference TRBV5-6 and TRBJ2-3, reads DAGVTQSPTHLIKTRGQQVTLRCSPKSGHDTVSWYQQALGQGPQFIFQYYEEEERQRGNFPDRFSGHQFPNYSSELNVNALLLGDSALYLCASAVGVTDTQYFGPGTRLTVL.

The chain couples TRBV20-1 to TRBJ1-6; the D gene is possibly TRBD1 (5 bases). The V gene's germline CDR1 is DFQATT and CDR2 SNEGSKA (reference sequence). There are 13 residues in the CDR3. Trimming removed 3 bases at V and 8 bases at J, with 11 bases between. Written as DNA, the CDR3 is TGCAGTGCTAGTCAGGGACCTTATTCACCCCTCCACTTT. This gives the protein CSASQGPYSPLHF.

The chain recombines TRBV5-4 with TRBJ2-2; D is possibly TRBD1 (5 bases). From germline, CDR1 is SGHNT and CDR2 YYREEE (reference sequence). The CDR3 consists of 14 residues. The germline V and J ends were trimmed by 4 bases and 6 bases, with 13 bases remaining between them. The CDR3 bases are TGTGCCAGCAGCACGCAGCTAGGGGCCGGGGAGCTGTTTTTT. Translating it yields CASSTQLGAGELFF.

The V call is TRBV6-1, the J call TRBJ1-2, with D hard to call. This CDR3 is built from 12 residues. V gave up 3 bases and J gave up 4 bases, with 6 bases separating them. The V gene's germline CDR1 is MNHNS and CDR2 SASEGT. DNA of the CDR3: TGTGCCAGCAGTGACGGAGCCTATGGCTACACCTTC. This sequence encodes CASSDGAYGYTF.

CDR3 amino acids: CASSPRWTADDSTDTQYF. Written as DNA, the CDR3 is TGTGCCAGCTCACCTAGATGGACTGCAGATGATAGCACAGATACGCAGTATTTT. The chain is built from TRBV18 and TRBJ2-3, with D perhaps TRBD2 (5 bases). The CDR3 runs to 18 residues. V was cut by 3 bases and J by 0 bases, with 19 bases left in between. Germline V gene sequence: CDR1 KGHSH, CDR2 LQKENI.

This chain links TRBV5-6 with TRBJ1-4; the D is unclear. Germline V lookup: CDR1 SGHDT, CDR2 YYEEEE. This CDR3 has 13 amino acids. V was trimmed by 1 base and J by 4 bases, leaving 5 bases between them. Written as DNA, the CDR3 is TGTGCCAGCAGCTTGATGGGTAATGAAAAACTGTTTTTT. Translating it yields CASSLMGNEKLFF.

J is TRBJ1-6 and V is TRBV7-9, with D possibly matching TRBD1 (5 bases). Germline values: CDR1 SEHNR, CDR2 FQNEAQ (reference sequence). Trimming left V 8 bases short and J 7 bases short, with 9 bases between. The CDR3 totals 12 residues. Here the CDR3 reads CASGDSNSPLHF. The CDR3, as DNA: TGTGCCAGCGGAGACAGCAATTCACCCCTCCACTTT.